This paragraph covers one TCR beta chain sequence. Its antigen is unidentified. Sequencing was performed with immunoSEQ multiplex PCR; in TCRdb, only in-frame clones are kept and a portion is missing. The sample yields over 150,000 clones, around 93% seen once. The data belong to a study of T cell responses to AZD1222 COVID-19 vaccine. The CDR3 covers 13 residues. Germline CDR1 is LGHNT and CDR2 is FRNRAP. Between the trimmed V and J ends, which lost 2 bases and 3 bases, there was a span of 7 bases. Study-level findings and limits: The sample set comprised mostly white British donors with more females, and clonal diversity was possibly underestimated.

This chain uses TRBV12-5 with TRBJ1-2; D gene uncertain. Source: peripheral blood, taken 28 days after the second dose of the MenACWY control vaccine. This TCR came from an adult who received the MenACWY meningococcal vaccine as a control. The CDR3 sequence: CASGLSLDYGYTF. Here the CDR3 DNA reads TGTGCTAGTGGTTTGTCTCTTGACTATGGCTACACCTTC.